This T cell receptor beta chain was found in a study of post-analysis software for immune sequencing data. Points from the study as a whole: Roughly five TRBV segments appeared more often in patients than in controls, and TRBV5-6, TRBV5-1 and TRBV20-1 were among these. A significant reduction in normalized Chao1 diversity was observed in multiple sclerosis patients versus controls.

Germline CDR1 MDHEN, CDR2 SYDVKM. CDR3 length: 13 residues. V was shortened by 6 bases and J by 8 bases, with 14 bases between the two germline ends. Every TCR beta cDNA library bore unique molecular identifiers. TCRdb analysed the PCR reads with MiXCR anew, one entry per CDR3 protein. The profile shows about 460,000 distinct CDR3 sequences, approximately 46% of them singletons. Comments on this clonotype: What it binds is unknown.

This rearrangement joins TRBV28 to TRBJ2-1; perhaps TRBD2 as D (5 bases). The sequence came from a girl between 10 and 17 years old with multiple sclerosis. The sample taken for sequencing was blood. DNA for the CDR3: TGTGCCAGCAGGGTTGGCGGGTTGGATGAGCAGTTCTTC. It codes for CASRVGGLDEQFF.